These 8 T cell receptor beta chains share one sample of origin, sequenced in a study of shared clonotypes between healthy human individuals. The protocol was immunoSEQ multiplex PCR, while the TCRdb copy is restricted to in-frame clones and leaves out a portion. The table records some 2,000,000 clones, approximately 96% of them present only once. The material sequenced was naive CD4+ T cells sorted from blood. The subset is: CD45RA+ positively selected. Source of these receptors: a man aged 18 to 35 in good health.

V usage is TRBV20-1 and J usage is TRBJ2-3; D remains ambiguous. The CDR3 has 11 residues. With 6 bases removed from V and 3 bases from J, the gap between germline ends came to 7 bases. Germline CDR1 is DFQATT and CDR2 is SNEGSKA (reference sequence). CDR3 coding DNA: TGCAGTGCGTATAGGACAGATACGCAGTATTTT. It is translated as CSAYRTDTQYF.

The rearrangement joins TRBV7-2 to TRBJ2-5; no firm D call. V was trimmed by 1 base and J by 5 bases, leaving 8 bases between them. The CDR3 extends over 13 amino acids. Per the germline V gene, CDR1 is SGHTA and CDR2 is FQGNSA. DNA of the CDR3: TGTGCCAGCAGCTTAGGGTACGCGGAGACCCAGTACTTC. The encoded protein is CASSLGYAETQYF.

This chain connects TRBV7-9 to TRBJ2-5; 8 nucleotides match TRBD1. The germline V gene has CDR1 SEHNR and CDR2 FQNEAQ (reference sequence). V lost 3 bases and J lost 5; bases outside the gene matches: 8. This CDR3 comprises 15 residues. CDR3 bases: TGTGCCAGCAGCTTGGTAGCAGGGGGCACCGAGACCCAGTACTTC. Its protein is CASSLVAGGTETQYF.

For this clone: Distinct nucleotide sequences in the sample also encode this CDR3. The genes are TRBV18 and TRBJ2-7; TRBD1 aligns across 8 bases. V lost 2 bases, J lost 2 bases, and 5 bases stayed unmatched. Germline-derived CDR1 and CDR2 are KGHSH and LQKENI. The CDR3 is 15 amino acids. The CDR3 is CASSPGTGGPYEQYF. CDR3 nucleotide sequence: TGTGCCAGCTCACCAGGGACAGGAGGCCCCTACGAGCAGTACTTC.

The genes are TRBV7-2 and TRBJ2-7, with 12 bases fitting TRBD2. There are 16 residues in the CDR3. The J segment lost 7 bases and the V segment lost 8 bases, leaving 15 bases of the junction unmatched. The V gene's germline CDR1 is SGHTA and CDR2 FQGNSA. DNA of the CDR3: TGTGCCAGCTCAAGACCCGGGGCTAGCGGGAGGGCTGAGCAGTACTTC. Translation: CASSRPGASGRAEQYF. Combining the CDR3 with reference TRBV7-2 and TRBJ2-7 gives the whole variable domain GAGVSQSPSNKVTEKGKDVELRCDPISGHTALYWYRQSLGQGLEFLIYFQGNSAPDKSGLPSDRFSAERTGGSVSTLTIQRTQQEDSAVYLCASSRPGASGRAEQYFGPGTRLTVT.

The CDR3 region is CAISAGTVQETQYF. The CDR3 bases are TGTGCCATCAGCGCCGGGACAGTCCAAGAGACCCAGTACTTC. This chain uses TRBV10-3 with TRBJ2-5; 7 bases match TRBD1. Trimming cost V 6 bases and J 1 base; bases outside gene matches: 5. CDR3 length: 14 residues. CDR1 and CDR2 (germline): ENHRY, SYGVKD.

The V call is TRBV2, the J call TRBJ1-1, with TRBD1 as a possible D gene (5 bases). The V gene lost 7 bases and the J gene lost 2 bases, with 11 bases spanning the gap. Germline V lookup: CDR1 SNHLY, CDR2 FYNNEI. This CDR3 spans 13 amino acids. The CDR3 DNA sequence: TGTGCCAGCATGACAGATTCAAACACTGAAGCTTTCTTT. Encoded protein: CASMTDSNTEAFF.

V and J are TRBV30 and TRBJ1-3; maybe TRBD1 (6 bases). Germline V gives CDR1 GTSNPN, CDR2 SVGIG (reference sequence). V gave up 1 base and J gave up 5 bases, with 21 bases separating them. The CDR3 contains 17 residues. The CDR3 region is CAWSADGTGFLRNTIYF. CDR3 in DNA: TGTGCCTGGAGTGCCGACGGAACAGGGTTCCTACGAAACACCATATATTTT.